This T cell receptor beta chain was sequenced for a study of shared clonotypes between healthy human individuals. V lost 6 bases and J lost 2; bases outside the gene matches: 4. Germline V gives CDR1 MNHEY, CDR2 SMNVEV (reference sequence). This CDR3 contains 14 residues. Libraries were prepared by immunoSEQ multiplex PCR; TCRdb keeps only in-frame clonotypes and omits some of them. The sample lists approximately 2,200,000 clones, about 93% occurring once. Naivety among CD8 cells was defined by CD45RO negativity and positive CCR7 selection, thereby excluding terminally differentiated effector memory CD45RA+ cells.

This sequence was found in a man aged 18 to 35 in good health. Some clones in this sample may be carry-over from other donors' samples. What was sequenced was naive CD8+ T cells from PBMCs. J is TRBJ1-1 and V is TRBV27; 9 nucleotides align to TRBD1. The CDR3 sequence is CASRNRGQNTEAFF. The CDR3 nucleotides read TGTGCCAGCAGGAACAGGGGGCAAAACACTGAAGCTTTCTTT.